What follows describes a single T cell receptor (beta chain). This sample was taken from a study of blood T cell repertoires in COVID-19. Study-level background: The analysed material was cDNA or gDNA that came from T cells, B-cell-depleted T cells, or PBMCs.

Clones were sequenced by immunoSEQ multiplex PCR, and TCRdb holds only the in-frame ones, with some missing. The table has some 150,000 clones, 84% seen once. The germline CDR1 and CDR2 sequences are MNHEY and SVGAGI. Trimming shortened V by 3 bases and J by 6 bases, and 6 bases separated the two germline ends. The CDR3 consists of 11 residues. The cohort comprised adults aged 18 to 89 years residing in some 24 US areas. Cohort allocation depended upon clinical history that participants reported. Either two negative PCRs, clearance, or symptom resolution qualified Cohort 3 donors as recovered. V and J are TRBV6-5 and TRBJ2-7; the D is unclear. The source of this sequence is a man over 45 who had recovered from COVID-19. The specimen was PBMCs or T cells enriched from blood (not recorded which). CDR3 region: CASSYLREQYF. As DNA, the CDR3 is TGTGCCAGCAGTTATTTGCGCGAGCAGTACTTC.